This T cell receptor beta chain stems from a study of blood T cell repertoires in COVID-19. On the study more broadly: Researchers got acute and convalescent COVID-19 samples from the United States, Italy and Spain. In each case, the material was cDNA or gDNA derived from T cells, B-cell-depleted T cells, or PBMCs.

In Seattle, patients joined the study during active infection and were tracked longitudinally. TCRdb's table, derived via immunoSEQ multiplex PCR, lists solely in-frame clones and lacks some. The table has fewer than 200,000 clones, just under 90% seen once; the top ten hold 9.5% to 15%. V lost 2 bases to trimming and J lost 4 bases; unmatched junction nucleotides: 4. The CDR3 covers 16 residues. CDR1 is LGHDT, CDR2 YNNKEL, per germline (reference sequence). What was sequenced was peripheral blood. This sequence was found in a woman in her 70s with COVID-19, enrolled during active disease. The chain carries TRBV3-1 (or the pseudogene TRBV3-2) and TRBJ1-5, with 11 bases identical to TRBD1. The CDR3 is CASSQTGTGGNQPQHF. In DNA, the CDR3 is TGTGCCAGCAGCCAAACCGGGACAGGGGGGAATCAGCCCCAGCATTTT.